The present T cell receptor (beta chain) was sequenced within a study of blood T cell repertoires in COVID-19. V dropped 5 bases and J dropped 1 base, with 14 bases sitting between them. The germline V gene encodes CDR1 SGHTA and CDR2 FQGNSA. The CDR3 covers 15 residues. Here immunoSEQ multiplex PCR was the method, and the copy in TCRdb shows in-frame clones only, minus some. The sample lists fewer than 150,000 clones; approximately 84% were seen once. Specimen: PBMCs or T cells enriched from blood (not recorded which). The chain joins TRBV7-2 to TRBJ1-1; D is perhaps TRBD1 (5 bases). The TCR was taken from a woman under 30 who had been exposed to COVID-19. CDR3: CASSPSRDWNTEAFF. In nucleotides, the CDR3 is TGTGCCAGCAGCCCCAGCAGGGATTGGAACACTGAAGCTTTCTTT.